Shown below are 27 T cell receptor beta chains from a single sample sequenced in a study of cytomegalovirus exposure and HLA in healthy donors. PCR involved 60 Vbeta and 13 Jbeta primers. TCRdb's table, derived via immunoSEQ multiplex PCR, lists solely in-frame clones and lacks some. The table lists 60,000 or so clones, 70% to 85% of them singletons. Sequences were obtained from PBMCs. The origin of the receptors is a man aged 35 to 55 in good health and CMV-seronegative.

The rearrangement uses TRBV15 and TRBJ1-4; the match to TRBD1 covers 9 bases. Losses at the gene ends were 5 bases for V and 8 bases for J; bases not matched to a gene: 24. CDR3 length: 20 amino acids. Germline-derived CDR1 and CDR2 are LNHNV and YYDKDF (reference sequence). The CDR3 loop reads CATSAKGHRDRVAPGEKLFF. CDR3 bases: TGTGCCACCAGCGCTAAGGGACATCGGGACAGGGTCGCCCCAGGGGAAAAACTGTTTTTT.

The chain combines TRBV18 with TRBJ1-1; tentative D call: TRBD1 (5 bases). CDR1 KGHSH and CDR2 LQKENI come from the germline V gene. There are 14 residues in the CDR3. V dropped 1 base and J dropped 4 bases, with 10 bases sitting between them. The CDR3 sequence: CASSPLRGGTEAFF. The CDR3 DNA sequence: TGTGCCAGCTCACCACTTAGGGGAGGCACTGAAGCTTTCTTT.

The genes are TRBV4-3 and TRBJ2-3; 8 positions match TRBD1. CDR3 length equals 15 residues. J was trimmed by 5 bases and V by 1 base; bases with no gene match: 5. The V gene's germline CDR1 is LGHNA and CDR2 YSLEER. CDR3 nucleotide sequence: TGCGCCAGCAGCCAAGGGACAGGGTGGGGAGATACGCAGTATTTT. It translates to CASSQGTGWGDTQYF.

J is TRBJ1-3 and V is TRBV4-3, with 7 nucleotides matching TRBD1. Germline V gene sequence: CDR1 LGHNA, CDR2 YSLEER. The ends lost 1 base at V and 0 bases at J; junction bases unmatched: 6. This CDR3 spans 17 amino acids. The CDR3 DNA is TGCGCCAGCAGCCAAGTCGAGGGGGCTCCCTCTGGAAACACCATATATTTT. Protein product: CASSQVEGAPSGNTIYF.

The V call is TRBV28, the J call TRBJ2-1; 15 bases line up with TRBD2. Germline V gene data show CDR1 as MDHEN and CDR2 as SYDVKM. V lost 6 bases and J lost 3; bases outside the gene matches: 6. The CDR3 is 17 residues long. CDR3 DNA sequence: TGTGCCAGCAGAAGGGGACTAGCGGGGGGCCTCTACAATGAGCAGTTCTTC. Translated: CASRRGLAGGLYNEQFF.

The CDR3 is CASREGQGDNSPLHF. CDR3 nucleotides: TGCGCCAGCCGCGAAGGTCAGGGTGATAATTCACCCCTCCACTTT. The chain links TRBV5-1 to TRBJ1-6; possible D gene TRBD1, 5 bases. This CDR3 comprises 15 residues. V dropped 7 bases and J dropped 5 bases, with 16 bases sitting between them. The germline V gene encodes CDR1 SGHRS and CDR2 YFSETQ.

The chain is built from TRBV9 and TRBJ1-3; 8 bases are shared with TRBD1. From germline, CDR1 is SGDLS and CDR2 YYNGEE. V shed 1 base, J shed 0 bases, and the junction held 6 bases outside the gene matches. The CDR3 totals 17 residues. The CDR3 spells CASSVLPGQDSGNTIYF. DNA of the CDR3: TGTGCCAGCAGCGTATTACCGGGACAGGACTCTGGAAACACCATATATTTT.

This rearrangement joins TRBV6-5 to TRBJ1-1; no clear D gene. Trimming shortened V by 6 bases and J by 0 bases, and 14 bases separated the two germline ends. Looked up from germline, CDR1 is MNHEY and CDR2 is SVGAGI. This CDR3 has 15 residues. CDR3 DNA sequence: TGTGCCAGCAGGGATTGGCGGAGCATGAACACTGAAGCTTTCTTT. Amino acid sequence: CASRDWRSMNTEAFF.

The chain has TRBV25-1 and TRBJ2-7, with D perhaps matching TRBD1 (5 bases). Germline V gene sequence: CDR1 MGHDK, CDR2 SYGVNS. The CDR3 runs 14 residues. Trimming pared 7 bases from V and 0 bases from J, leaving 13 bases between. The CDR3 spells CASKSRDSSYEQYF. The CDR3 nucleotides are TGTGCCAGCAAATCCCGAGACAGCTCCTACGAGCAGTACTTC.

The genes are TRBV30 and TRBJ2-7; 7 bases line up with TRBD2. CDR3 length equals 14 residues. Losses at the gene ends were 2 bases for V and 0 bases for J; bases not matched to a gene: 4. The germline V gene encodes CDR1 GTSNPN and CDR2 SVGIG (reference sequence). The DNA for the CDR3 is TGTGCCTGGAGTAGCGGGACTCCCTCCTACGAGCAGTACTTC. Translation gives CAWSSGTPSYEQYF. The whole variable domain, filled in from reference TRBV30 and TRBJ2-7, reads SQTIHQWPATLVQPVGSPLSLECTVEGTSNPNLYWYRQAAGRGLQLLFYSVGIGQISSEVPQNLSASRPQDRQFILSSKKLLLSDSGFYLCAWSSGTPSYEQYFGPGTRLTVT.

The chain couples TRBV6-5 to TRBJ2-5; D possibly corresponds to TRBD1 (6 bases). The CDR3 runs 15 residues. The V and J ends lost 8 bases and 7 bases respectively, with 23 bases between them. Germline V gene lookup returns CDR1 MNHEY and CDR2 SVGAGI. This CDR3 reads CASAQGSSLPGTQYF. CDR3 nucleotides: TGTGCCAGCGCCCAGGGGAGCTCCCTTCCCGGGACCCAGTACTTC.

This chain connects TRBV7-8 to TRBJ2-5; D may be TRBD1 (6 bases). V lost 5 bases, J lost 5 bases, and 15 bases lay in between. Germline V gives CDR1 SGHVS, CDR2 FQNEAQ. CDR3 length: 14 residues. DNA of the CDR3: TGTGCCAGCAGCCCAAACAGGGTACGGGAGACCCAGTACTTC. Translating gives CASSPNRVRETQYF.

On this clone itself: Germline and junction disagree at one end, which may indicate a read error. The chain links TRBV30 to TRBJ1-6, with D uncertain. The CDR3 is 14 amino acids. Germline V CDR1 and CDR2: GTSNPN, SVGIG (reference sequence). In DNA form, the CDR3 reads TGTGCCTGGAGCTCTACAGTCTATAATTCACCCCCCCACTTT. Translation gives CAWSSTVYNSPPHF.

In its sample, this clone was seen a few times. At one of its ends the junction is not consistent with the germline gene, which may arise from a read error. V usage is TRBV7-7 and J usage is TRBJ2-3; D is undetermined. The CDR3 consists of 14 residues. CDR1 is SSHAT, CDR2 FNYEAQ, per germline (reference sequence). The CDR3 loop is CASSLYPGTDTQYF. The CDR3 coding sequence is TGTGCTAGCAGCTTATACCCGGGCACAGATACGCAGTATTTT.

The chain joins TRBV5-4 to TRBJ2-7, with D tentatively TRBD1 (6 bases). Trimming cost V 0 bases and J 3 bases, with 7 bases left between them. The CDR3 has 13 amino acids. Germline V gene lookup returns CDR1 SGHNT and CDR2 YYREEE (reference sequence). The CDR3 coding sequence is TGTGCCAGCAGCTTGGTAGGGGGCTACGAGCAGTACTTC. It translates to CASSLVGGYEQYF.

The J gene is TRBJ2-1, the V gene TRBV4-3; 10 bases agree with TRBD2. Germline V gene data show CDR1 as LGHNA and CDR2 as YSLEER. V was pared by 3 bases and J by 4 bases, with 0 bases of the junction left unmatched. The CDR3 contains 14 residues. CDR3 in DNA: TGCGCCAGCAGCCAGACTAGCGGGTACAATGAGCAGTTCTTC. Translation: CASSQTSGYNEQFF.

The chain carries TRBV30 and TRBJ1-1; D possibly corresponds to TRBD1 (5 bases). The germline V and J ends were trimmed by 0 bases and 1 base, with 12 bases remaining between them. The CDR3 has 15 amino acids. Germline V gene sequence: CDR1 GTSNPN, CDR2 SVGIG (reference sequence). The CDR3 loop is CAWSVPDQGNTEAFF. The DNA for the CDR3 is TGTGCCTGGAGTGTCCCGGACCAGGGGAACACTGAAGCTTTCTTT.

This clone was observed once. The chain joins TRBV5-5 to TRBJ2-7; D unresolved. This CDR3 is 13 amino acids long. The germline V and J ends were trimmed by 0 bases and 4 bases, with 8 bases remaining between them. Germline lookup yields CDR1 SGHKS and CDR2 YYEKEE (reference sequence). The DNA for the CDR3 is TGTGCCAGCAGCTTGGATCTAGTTTACGAGCAGTACTTC. Translated: CASSLDLVYEQYF.

V usage is TRBV6-4 and J usage is TRBJ1-2, with D maybe TRBD1 (6 bases). V lost 8 bases and J 5 bases, leaving 18 bases between the germline ends. Germline V gives CDR1 MRHNA, CDR2 SNTAGT. The CDR3 is made up of 14 amino acids. Here the CDR3 reads CASRRDKGEYGYTF. The CDR3 DNA reads TGTGCCAGCCGCAGAGACAAGGGGGAGTATGGCTACACCTTC.

V and J are TRBV29-1 and TRBJ2-7; a possible D gene is TRBD1 (6 bases). The CDR3 is 13 residues long. CDR1 is SQVTM, CDR2 ANQGSEA, per germline. Deletions cut 6 bases from V and 6 bases from J, with 18 bases between. The CDR3 sequence is CSVSTVGRGEQYF. As DNA, the CDR3 is TGCAGCGTCTCCACGGTCGGCAGGGGCGAGCAGTACTTC.

The genes are TRBV27 and TRBJ2-6; TRBD1 agrees at 7 bases. CDR3 length: 21 amino acids. Germline assignment: CDR1 MNHEY and CDR2 SMNVEV (reference sequence). V lost 4 bases to trimming and J lost 2 bases; unmatched junction nucleotides: 20. In DNA, the CDR3 is TGTGCCAGCAGTTCGCAACCCCCGGGACAGCCTACCTTAGCTGGGGCCAACGTCCTGACTTTC. It translates to CASSSQPPGQPTLAGANVLTF.

In the case of this clone: Other nucleotide sequences from this sample produce the same CDR3. The chain has TRBV7-8 and TRBJ1-5; TRBD1 is a possible D gene (6 bases). There are 15 residues in the CDR3. Trimming removed 3 bases at V and 1 base at J, with 10 bases between. Germline lookup yields CDR1 SGHVS and CDR2 FQNEAQ. The CDR3 nucleotides are TGTGCCAGCAGCTTCGCTACAGGGAGCAATCAGCCCCAGCATTTT. As protein: CASSFATGSNQPQHF.

There are a few counts of this clone. The V gene is TRBV19, the J gene TRBJ1-2, with 7 bases aligning to TRBD1. The V and J ends lost 8 bases and 2 bases, in that order; junction bases with no gene match: 8. The germline gives CDR1 LNHDA, CDR2 SQIVND (reference sequence). CDR3 length: 14 amino acids. The CDR3 is CASGDRSSNYGYTF. CDR3 DNA: TGTGCCAGTGGGGACAGATCAAGCAACTATGGCTACACCTTC.

The chain carries TRBV5-4 and TRBJ2-7, with 11 bases aligning to TRBD2. The CDR3 is 14 amino acids. The trim removed 4 bases at V and 7 bases at J, leaving 7 bases unmatched. Germline lookup yields CDR1 SGHNT and CDR2 YYREEE (reference sequence). The CDR3 spells CASSHSGGAGEQYF. As DNA, the CDR3 is TGTGCCAGCAGCCATAGCGGGGGGGCGGGGGAGCAGTACTTC.

The chain uses TRBV5-1 and TRBJ1-2; D possibly corresponds to TRBD1 (6 bases). The germline V gene encodes CDR1 SGHRS and CDR2 YFSETQ. Trimming stripped 7 bases from V and 6 bases from J, with 19 bases between. This CDR3 comprises 14 residues. The CDR3 here is CASGLLPGQNGYTF. Written as DNA, the CDR3 is TGCGCCAGCGGACTCTTACCAGGACAGAATGGCTACACCTTC.

The chain has TRBV7-2 and TRBJ2-3; D call uncertain. The CDR3 is 16 residues long. The V end lost 4 bases, the J end lost 0 bases, and 14 bases lay between the germline ends. Germline lookup yields CDR1 SGHTA and CDR2 FQGNSA. CDR3: CASSSVRRISTDTQYF. The CDR3 DNA reads as TGTGCCAGCAGCTCCGTCCGCAGGATTAGCACAGATACGCAGTATTTT.

V is TRBV2 and J is TRBJ1-2; tentatively, D is TRBD1 (5 bases). The CDR3 runs to 12 residues. With 2 bases removed from V and 10 bases from J, the gap between germline ends came to 11 bases. Germline assignment: CDR1 SNHLY and CDR2 FYNNEI. The CDR3 loop is CASSENGGSYTF. CDR3 bases: TGTGCCAGCAGTGAAAACGGGGGATCCTACACCTTC.